This TCR beta chain was sequenced during a study of radiotherapy plus CTLA-4 blockade in lung cancer. Points from the study as a whole: Once radiotherapy plus ipilimumab had been given, TCR clones derived from tumor expanded in blood.

Treatment of patients with chemo-refractory metastatic non-small-cell lung cancer consisted of focal radiation plus CTLA-4 blockade with ipilimumab. The method was immunoSEQ multiplex PCR; TCRdb's version includes in-frame clones alone and lacks a portion of them. Here the sample spans 95,000 to 150,000 clones, just under 90% being singletons. In the case of this clone: Its specificity is unknown.

The trim removed 7 bases at V and 2 bases at J, leaving 8 bases unmatched. The CDR3 extends over 15 amino acids. CDR1 and CDR2 from the germline V gene are MNHNS and SASEGT. The sample was peripheral blood, taken from a patient treated with radiotherapy plus ipilimumab. The receptor was isolated from a human donor with non-small cell lung cancer that progressed on radiotherapy plus ipilimumab. The chain joins TRBV6-1 to TRBJ2-7, with 10 bases aligning to TRBD1. The chain's CDR3 is CASTPGGTGAYEQYF. The DNA for the CDR3 is TGTGCCAGCACCCCAGGAGGGACAGGGGCCTACGAGCAGTACTTC.